This T cell receptor beta chain was captured by sequencing in a study of blood T cell repertoires in COVID-19. Study-level background: Acute and convalescent COVID-19 specimens originated in the United States, Italy and Spain. PBMCs, B-cell-depleted T cells, or T cells were the source of the cDNA or gDNA that made up the material.

Method: immunoSEQ multiplex PCR; TCRdb's copy keeps in-frame clones and lacks some. The table includes around 700,000 clones, 85% to 90% detected once. Material for sequencing was peripheral blood. The sequence derives from a woman younger than 30 with acute or convalescent COVID-19.

The DNA for the CDR3 is TGTGCCAGCAGTGAGGGTCTGGGACTTCCGTCCTACGAGCAGTACTTC. Translated, it gives CASSEGLGLPSYEQYF. V is TRBV2 and J is TRBJ2-7; TRBD2 might be the D (6 bases). The CDR3 runs 16 residues. V shed 3 bases and J shed 1 base, with 16 bases lying between them. The germline gives CDR1 SNHLY, CDR2 FYNNEI.